This entry lists 28 T cell receptor beta chains sequenced from one sample in a study of OX40 agonist ivuxolimab in advanced cancers. Measured with immunoSEQ multiplex PCR; TCRdb has only the in-frame clones, and not every one. The sample has fewer than 45,000 clones; approximately 90% are singletons. The sequences come from CD4+ or CD8+ T cells sorted from blood, collected in a trial of the OX40 agonist ivuxolimab. The receptors originated from an adult with an advanced solid tumor such as melanoma, head and neck, liver or kidney cancer.

The chain carries TRBV19 and TRBJ2-7, with D perhaps TRBD2 (7 bases). The CDR3 contains 11 residues. Germline CDR1 reads LNHDA; CDR2 reads SQIVND (reference sequence). The ends were cut back, 6 bases at V and 6 bases at J, with 9 bases in the middle. For the CDR3, the DNA is TGTGCCAGTAGGGGGGGGGCCGAGCAGTACTTC. It translates to CASRGGAEQYF.

The CDR3 region is CASSFRRLGGYTF. Written as DNA, the CDR3 is TGTGCCAGCAGCTTTCGCCGGCTGGGCGGCTACACCTTC. The V and J genes are TRBV5-6 and TRBJ1-2; no firm D call. This CDR3 is 13 amino acids long. The V end was cut by 2 bases, the J end by 8 bases, with 13 bases between. Germline V gene sequence: CDR1 SGHDT, CDR2 YYEEEE.

This clone was counted between two and nine times. It is likely a read error, because the conserved phenylalanine at the end of the CDR3 is missing. The rearrangement uses TRBV2 and TRBJ1-6; possible D gene TRBD1, 6 bases. Germline loops: CDR1 SNHLY, CDR2 FYNNEI. V was trimmed by 6 bases and J by 6 bases, leaving 9 bases between them. The length of the CDR3 is 13 residues. The CDR3: CASSWGANSPLHL. The CDR3 DNA reads TGTGCCAGCAGCTGGGGGGCTAATTCACCCCTCCACCTT.

CDR3 loop: CASSLWGDSTDTQYF. For the CDR3, the DNA is TGCGCCAGCAGCTTATGGGGGGACAGCACAGATACGCAGTATTTT. The chain couples TRBV5-1 to TRBJ2-3; perhaps TRBD2 as D (6 bases). Germline-derived CDR1 and CDR2 are SGHRS and YFSETQ. The CDR3 length is 15 residues. Trimming pared 2 bases from V and 0 bases from J, leaving 10 bases between.

This chain links TRBV5-1 with TRBJ1-1; 7 bases fit TRBD1. This CDR3 is 16 amino acids long. Unmatched junction bases numbered 10, after V lost 4 bases and J lost 1 base. Germline V gene sequence: CDR1 SGHRS, CDR2 YFSETQ. CDR3 region: CASSVGPTGSNTEAFF. The CDR3 nucleotides read TGCGCCAGCAGCGTAGGGCCGACAGGGTCGAACACTGAAGCTTTCTTT.

The count of this clone is one. The chain is built from TRBV7-9 and TRBJ1-1; no clear D. The CDR3 contains 14 residues. Per the germline V gene, CDR1 is SEHNR and CDR2 is FQNEAQ (reference sequence). V dropped 3 bases and J dropped 2 bases, with 10 bases sitting between them. CDR3 loop: CASSFRRDNTEAFF. The CDR3, as DNA: TGTGCCAGCAGCTTCAGGCGGGATAACACTGAAGCTTTCTTT. The full variable domain, its missing parts supplied by reference TRBV7-9 and TRBJ1-1, is DTGVSQNPRHKITKRGQNVTFRCDPISEHNRLYWYRQTLGQGPEFLTYFQNEAQLEKSRLLSDRFSAERPKGSFSTLEIQRTEQGDSAMYLCASSFRRDNTEAFFGQGTRLTVV.

The V gene is TRBV11-2, the J gene TRBJ2-7, with TRBD1 as a possible D gene (6 bases). This CDR3 comprises 15 residues. Deletions cut 6 bases from V and 2 bases from J, with 17 bases between. In germline, CDR1 is SGHAT, CDR2 FQNNGV. The CDR3 DNA follows: TGTGCCAGCAGAGGGGAACAGGGTTGGCCCTACGAGCAGTACTTC. This translates into CASRGEQGWPYEQYF.

The chain combines TRBV29-1 with TRBJ1-2; 9 nucleotides align to TRBD1. CDR3 length: 14 amino acids. V shed 1 base and J 7 bases; nucleotides not matched to a gene: 7. Germline V lookup: CDR1 SQVTM, CDR2 ANQGSEA. CDR3 nucleotide sequence: TGCAGCGTTGAAGGGGGACAGGGTTTGTTTGGCTACACCTTC. Translating gives CSVEGGQGLFGYTF.

The CDR3 coding sequence is TGTGCCAGTAGTACCCCACTGGGGGGTGGGACTGAAGCTTTCTTT. This encodes CASSTPLGGGTEAFF. The rearrangement joins TRBV19 to TRBJ1-1, with a weak D call TRBD1 (5 bases). V was trimmed by 4 bases and J by 5 bases, leaving 17 bases between them. The CDR3 is made up of 15 amino acids. Germline values: CDR1 LNHDA, CDR2 SQIVND (reference sequence).

CDR3 nucleotide sequence: TGTGCCAGTAGTATACGAAGCTATGGCTACACCTTC. Amino acid sequence: CASSIRSYGYTF. The gene calls are TRBV19 and TRBJ1-2; D is ambiguous. The V gene lost 2 bases and the J gene lost 4 bases, with 5 bases spanning the gap. Per germline, CDR1 LNHDA and CDR2 SQIVND (reference sequence). The CDR3 spans 12 residues.

V and J are TRBV5-6 and TRBJ1-1; the D gene is possibly TRBD1 (5 bases). This CDR3 has 14 residues. The germline gives CDR1 SGHDT, CDR2 YYEEEE. Trimming took off 4 bases at V and 1 base at J, with 11 bases between the two ends. DNA of the CDR3: TGTGCCAGCAGCCCCAGGGTCCGGAACACTGAAGCTTTCTTT. It is translated as CASSPRVRNTEAFF.

The V gene is TRBV12-5, the J gene TRBJ2-7; D might be TRBD1 or TRBD2, each matching 5 bases. V lost 0 bases, J lost 2 bases, and 14 bases lay in between. Germline V gene data show CDR1 as LGHNT and CDR2 as FRNRAP. The CDR3 runs to 16 residues. CDR3 loop: CASGLVRGAGAYEQYF. The CDR3 DNA reads as TGTGCTAGTGGTTTGGTACGAGGGGCAGGAGCCTACGAGCAGTACTTC.

This clone was found once. The J gene is TRBJ2-1, the V gene TRBV19; no clear D. Germline loops: CDR1 LNHDA, CDR2 SQIVND (reference sequence). CDR3 size: 14 residues. V was shortened by 2 bases and J by 7 bases, with 12 bases between the two germline ends. The CDR3 coding sequence is TGTGCCAGTAGTATAACGGCTAGGCTAAATGAGCAGTTCTTC. This translates into CASSITARLNEQFF.

CDR3 sequence (DNA): TGTGCCAGTAGTTCCCTCGGTCGCCCCCAGCATTTT. Its protein is CASSSLGRPQHF. This chain joins TRBV19 and TRBJ1-5; D not certain. Germline assignment: CDR1 LNHDA and CDR2 SQIVND (reference sequence). Trimming left V 5 bases short and J 10 bases short, with 12 bases between. The length of the CDR3 is 12 residues.

The chain recombines TRBV29-1 with TRBJ1-2; TRBD1 matches at 9 bases. The germline V gene has CDR1 SQVTM and CDR2 ANQGSEA. V trimming: 4 bases; J trimming: 8 bases; junction bases outside the gene matches: 2. CDR3 size: 11 residues. CDR3 in amino acids: CSVGDRAGYTF. The CDR3 DNA reads TGCAGCGTTGGGGACAGGGCAGGCTACACCTTC.

This rearrangement joins TRBV18 to TRBJ1-1; 8 nucleotides agree with TRBD1. Germline lookup yields CDR1 KGHSH and CDR2 LQKENI. CDR3 size: 14 residues. The ends lost 4 bases at V and 1 base at J; junction bases unmatched: 2. CDR3 sequence: CASSRQGANTEAFF. CDR3 nucleotides: TGTGCCAGCTCACGGCAGGGGGCGAACACTGAAGCTTTCTTT.

The chain joins TRBV9 to TRBJ1-3; 8 bases match TRBD1. Germline V gives CDR1 SGDLS, CDR2 YYNGEE. The trim removed 3 bases at V and 0 bases at J, leaving 5 bases unmatched. This CDR3 spans 16 amino acids. CDR3 residues: CASSGDRFFSGNTIYF. The CDR3 DNA is TGTGCCAGCAGCGGGGACAGGTTCTTCTCTGGAAACACCATATATTTT.

The rearrangement uses TRBV28 and TRBJ2-1, with 8 bases identical to TRBD2. CDR1 MDHEN and CDR2 SYDVKM come from the germline V gene. The CDR3 has 10 amino acids. The CDR3 loop reads CAAAGDEQFF. CDR3 sequence (DNA): TGTGCTGCAGCGGGGGATGAGCAGTTCTTC. The entire variable domain, with the rest obtained from reference TRBV28 and TRBJ2-1, is as follows: DVKVTQSSRYLVKRTGEKVFLECVQDMDHENMFWYRQDPGLGLRLIYFSYDVKMKEKGDIPEGYSVSREKKERFSLILESASTNQTSMYLCAAAGDEQFFGPGTRLTVL.

The gene calls are TRBV2 and TRBJ2-7; D is tentatively TRBD1 or TRBD2 (5 bases each). V lost 6 bases and J 2 bases, leaving 14 bases between the germline ends. The germline CDR1 and CDR2 sequences are SNHLY and FYNNEI. This CDR3 has 14 amino acids. The CDR3 DNA is TGTGCCAGCAGGCTCTCGACAGCGGCCTACGAGCAGTACTTC. Protein: CASRLSTAAYEQYF.

This chain uses TRBV14 with TRBJ1-1, with 10 bases fitting TRBD1. The CDR3 covers 16 residues. V shed 4 bases and J 5 bases; nucleotides not matched to a gene: 10. Germline V gene sequence: CDR1 SGHDN, CDR2 FVKESK. CDR3 bases: TGTGCCAGCAGCCCCAGACCGGGACAGGGGCGTACTGAAGCTTTCTTT. Encoded protein: CASSPRPGQGRTEAFF.

The rearrangement uses TRBV27 and TRBJ1-5; no definite D call. The CDR3 spans 14 residues. Trimming took 3 bases from V and 6 from J, leaving 12 bases between them. Germline V gene sequence: CDR1 MNHEY, CDR2 SMNVEV (reference sequence). CDR3: CASSLVRGGQPQHF. CDR3 in DNA: TGTGCCAGCAGTTTGGTTCGAGGCGGTCAGCCCCAGCATTTT.

By sample share, this clone is medium-sized. The J gene is TRBJ1-1, the V gene TRBV5-1; 10 bases line up with TRBD1. The V segment lost 4 bases and the J segment 6 bases; nucleotides outside the gene matches: 6. The CDR3 sequence is 14 residues long. Germline lookup yields CDR1 SGHRS and CDR2 YFSETQ. DNA for the CDR3: TGCGCCAGCAGCACGGGACAGGGGCGGGCTGAAGCTTTCTTT. Encoded protein: CASSTGQGRAEAFF.

The chain employs TRBV4-1 and TRBJ2-5; no reliable D call. V lost 0 bases to trimming and J lost 2 bases, with 10 bases between them. The germline V gene encodes CDR1 MGHRA and CDR2 YSYEKL. The CDR3 is 15 residues long. The CDR3 protein is CASSQDGAGQETQYF. Written as DNA, the CDR3 is TGCGCCAGCAGCCAAGATGGAGCTGGGCAAGAGACCCAGTACTTC.

A remark on this clone: Other DNA sequences from this sample encode an identical CDR3 as well. The chain employs TRBV5-4 and TRBJ2-7, with a possible D match to TRBD1 (5 bases). Germline V gene data show CDR1 as SGHNT and CDR2 as YYREEE (reference sequence). Trimming removed 0 bases at V and 2 bases at J, with 9 bases between. The CDR3 is 14 amino acids. The CDR3 DNA reads TGTGCCAGCAGCTTGGAGCTCAGGGCCTACGAGCAGTACTTC. Translation: CASSLELRAYEQYF.

This sequence joins TRBV28 and TRBJ2-7; 12 positions match TRBD2. The CDR3 contains 15 residues. V trimming: 4 bases; J trimming: 3 bases; junction bases outside the gene matches: 4. From germline, CDR1 is MDHEN and CDR2 SYDVKM. The DNA for the CDR3 is TGTGCCAGCAGTTATACGGGACTAGCGGGCTACGAGCAGTACTTC. It encodes CASSYTGLAGYEQYF. The variable domain in full, with the rest retrieved from reference TRBV28 and TRBJ2-7, is DVKVTQSSRYLVKRTGEKVFLECVQDMDHENMFWYRQDPGLGLRLIYFSYDVKMKEKGDIPEGYSVSREKKERFSLILESASTNQTSMYLCASSYTGLAGYEQYFGPGTRLTVT.

CDR3 DNA: TGCGCCAGCAGCTTCAGGGGATCGTCCTACGAGCAGTACTTC. Protein sequence: CASSFRGSSYEQYF. The J gene is TRBJ2-7, the V gene TRBV5-1; a possible D gene is TRBD1 (6 bases). The CDR3 contains 14 residues. Deletions cut 2 bases from V and 1 base from J, with 10 bases between. Germline-derived CDR1 and CDR2 are SGHRS and YFSETQ.

This chain connects TRBV5-4 to TRBJ2-4; D uncertain. V was clipped by 2 bases and J by 0 bases, with 9 bases between them. The CDR3 length is 15 residues. Germline CDR1 and CDR2: SGHNT and YYREEE (reference sequence). The CDR3 region has the DNA TGTGCCAGCAGCTTTGGACGGCTAGCCAAAAACATTCAGTACTTC. Its translation: CASSFGRLAKNIQYF.

This chain uses TRBV5-6 with TRBJ2-1; TRBD1 or TRBD2 may be the D gene (5 bases each). CDR1 is SGHDT and CDR2 is YYEEEE in the germline V gene. The CDR3 consists of 14 residues. Deletions cut 4 bases from V and 10 bases from J, with 18 bases between. The CDR3 DNA reads TGTGCCAGCAGCCTTCGGACGTCCTGGGGGGAGCAGTTCTTC. The encoded protein is CASSLRTSWGEQFF.